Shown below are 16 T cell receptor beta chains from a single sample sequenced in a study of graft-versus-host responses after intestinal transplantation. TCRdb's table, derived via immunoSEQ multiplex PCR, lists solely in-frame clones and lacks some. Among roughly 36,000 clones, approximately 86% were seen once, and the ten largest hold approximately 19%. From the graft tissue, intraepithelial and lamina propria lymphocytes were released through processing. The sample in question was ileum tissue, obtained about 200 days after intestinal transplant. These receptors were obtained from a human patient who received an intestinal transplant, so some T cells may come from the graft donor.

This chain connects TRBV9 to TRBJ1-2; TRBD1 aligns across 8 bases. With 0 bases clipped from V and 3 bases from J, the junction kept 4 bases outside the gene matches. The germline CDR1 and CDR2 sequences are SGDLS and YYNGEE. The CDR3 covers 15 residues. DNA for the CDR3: TGTGCCAGCAGCGTAGGCGCAGGGGGCGACTATGGCTACACCTTC. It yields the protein CASSVGAGGDYGYTF.

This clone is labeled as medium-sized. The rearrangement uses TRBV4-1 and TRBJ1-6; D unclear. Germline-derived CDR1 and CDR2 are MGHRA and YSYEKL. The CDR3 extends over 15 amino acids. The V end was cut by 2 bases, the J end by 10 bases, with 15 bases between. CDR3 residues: CASSQPDGYGSPLHF. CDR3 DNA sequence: TGCGCCAGCAGCCAACCGGATGGGTATGGGTCACCCCTCCACTTT.

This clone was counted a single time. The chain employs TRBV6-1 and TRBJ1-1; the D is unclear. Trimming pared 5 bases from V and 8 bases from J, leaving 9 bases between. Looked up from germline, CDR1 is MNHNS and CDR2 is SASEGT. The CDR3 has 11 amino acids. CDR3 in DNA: TGTGCCAGCAGTCTCCCGTTAGAAGCTTTCTTT. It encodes CASSLPLEAFF.

As DNA, the CDR3 is TGTGCCAGCAGCCAGTTGCGACTAGCGGGAGGAGCGCTCGAGTGTGAGTTCTTC. Its protein is CASSQLRLAGGALECEFF. The chain couples TRBV14 to TRBJ2-1; 13 nucleotides align to TRBD2. The J segment lost 14 bases and the V segment lost 3 bases, leaving 19 bases of the junction unmatched. CDR1 is SGHDN and CDR2 is FVKESK in the germline V gene. CDR3 size: 18 residues.

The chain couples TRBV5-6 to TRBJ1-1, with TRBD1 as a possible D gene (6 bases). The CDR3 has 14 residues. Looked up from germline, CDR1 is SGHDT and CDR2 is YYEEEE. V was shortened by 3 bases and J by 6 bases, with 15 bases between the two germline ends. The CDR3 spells CASSSGQRVPEAFF. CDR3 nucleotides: TGTGCCAGCAGCTCGGGACAAAGGGTGCCTGAAGCTTTCTTT.

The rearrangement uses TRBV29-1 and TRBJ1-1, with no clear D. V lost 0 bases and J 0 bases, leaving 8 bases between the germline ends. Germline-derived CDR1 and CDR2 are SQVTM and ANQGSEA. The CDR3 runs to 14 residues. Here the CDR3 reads CSVEDQEMNTEAFF. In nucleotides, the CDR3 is TGCAGCGTTGAAGATCAGGAGATGAACACTGAAGCTTTCTTT. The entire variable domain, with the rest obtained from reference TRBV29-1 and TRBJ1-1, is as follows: SAVISQKPSRDICQRGTSLTIQCQVDSQVTMMFWYRQQPGQSLTLIATANQGSEATYESGFVIDKFPISRPNLTFSTLTVSNMSPEDSSIYLCSVEDQEMNTEAFFGQGTRLTVV.

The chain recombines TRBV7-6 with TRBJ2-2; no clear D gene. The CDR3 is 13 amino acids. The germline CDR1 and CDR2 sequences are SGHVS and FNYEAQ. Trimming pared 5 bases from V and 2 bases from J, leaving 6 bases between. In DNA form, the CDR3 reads TGTGCCAGCAGCGCAATCAACACCGGGGAGCTGTTTTTT. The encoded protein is CASSAINTGELFF. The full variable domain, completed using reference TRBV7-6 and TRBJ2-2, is GAGVSQSPRYKVTKRGQDVALRCDPISGHVSLYWYRQALGQGPEFLTYFNYEAQQDKSGLPNDRFSAERPEGSISTLTIQRTEQRDSAMYRCASSAINTGELFFGEGSRLTVL.

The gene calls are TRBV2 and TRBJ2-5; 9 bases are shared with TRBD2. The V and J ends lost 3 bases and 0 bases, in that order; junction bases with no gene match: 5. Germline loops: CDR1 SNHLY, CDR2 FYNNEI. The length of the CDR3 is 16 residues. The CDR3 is CASSDIAGAYQETQYF. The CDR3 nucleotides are TGTGCCAGCAGTGACATAGCGGGGGCGTACCAAGAGACCCAGTACTTC.

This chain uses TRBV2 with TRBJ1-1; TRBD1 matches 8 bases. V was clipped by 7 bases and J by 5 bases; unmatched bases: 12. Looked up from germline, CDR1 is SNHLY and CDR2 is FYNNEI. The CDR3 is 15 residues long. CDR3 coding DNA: TGTGCCAGCAAGCAAAAGGACAGGGAGGGAACTGAAGCTTTCTTT. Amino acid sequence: CASKQKDREGTEAFF.

The CDR3 protein is CASSVGGVSYEQYF. As DNA, the CDR3 is TGTGCCAGCAGCGTAGGTGGGGTCTCCTACGAGCAGTACTTC. V is TRBV9 and J is TRBJ2-7; D ambiguous. The V and J ends lost 0 bases and 0 bases respectively, with 7 bases between them. Germline loops: CDR1 SGDLS, CDR2 YYNGEE. The CDR3 has 14 residues.

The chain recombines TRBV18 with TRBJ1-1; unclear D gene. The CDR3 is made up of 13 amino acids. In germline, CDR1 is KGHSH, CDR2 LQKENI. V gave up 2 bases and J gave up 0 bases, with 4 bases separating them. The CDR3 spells CASSPIVNTEAFF. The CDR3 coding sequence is TGTGCCAGCTCACCAATCGTGAACACTGAAGCTTTCTTT.

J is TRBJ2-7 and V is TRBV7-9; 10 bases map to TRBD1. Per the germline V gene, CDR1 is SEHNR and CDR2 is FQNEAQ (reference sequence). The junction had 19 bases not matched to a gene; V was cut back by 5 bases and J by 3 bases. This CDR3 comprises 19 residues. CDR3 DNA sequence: TGTGCCAGCAGCCCCCCGTCCGGGACAGGGGAGGGAGTTTACTACGAGCAGTACTTC. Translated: CASSPPSGTGEGVYYEQYF.

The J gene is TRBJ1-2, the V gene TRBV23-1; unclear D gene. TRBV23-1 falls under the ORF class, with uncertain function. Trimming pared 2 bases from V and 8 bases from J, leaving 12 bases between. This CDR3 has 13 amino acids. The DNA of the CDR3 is TGCGCCAGCAGTCAACCGGCTCTACGAGGCTACACCTTC. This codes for CASSQPALRGYTF.

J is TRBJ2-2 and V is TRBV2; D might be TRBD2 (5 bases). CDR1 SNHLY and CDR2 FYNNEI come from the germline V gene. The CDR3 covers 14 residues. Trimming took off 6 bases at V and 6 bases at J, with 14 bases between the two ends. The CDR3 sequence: CASRIARIAGELFF. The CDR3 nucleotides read TGTGCCAGCAGGATAGCGCGGATCGCCGGGGAGCTGTTTTTT.

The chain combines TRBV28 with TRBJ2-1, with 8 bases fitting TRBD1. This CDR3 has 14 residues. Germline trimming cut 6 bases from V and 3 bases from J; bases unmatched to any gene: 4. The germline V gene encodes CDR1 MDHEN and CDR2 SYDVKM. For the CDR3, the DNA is TGTGCCAGCAGCGCAGGGGGCGTCTACAATGAGCAGTTCTTC. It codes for CASSAGGVYNEQFF. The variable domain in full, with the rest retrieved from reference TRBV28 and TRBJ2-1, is DVKVTQSSRYLVKRTGEKVFLECVQDMDHENMFWYRQDPGLGLRLIYFSYDVKMKEKGDIPEGYSVSREKKERFSLILESASTNQTSMYLCASSAGGVYNEQFFGPGTRLTVL.

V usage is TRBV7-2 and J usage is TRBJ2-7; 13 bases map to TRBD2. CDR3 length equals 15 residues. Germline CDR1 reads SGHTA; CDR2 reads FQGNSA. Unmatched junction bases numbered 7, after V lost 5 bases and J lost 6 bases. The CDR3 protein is CASSPRTSGSREQYF. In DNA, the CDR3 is TGTGCCAGCAGCCCGCGGACTAGCGGGAGCCGCGAGCAGTACTTC.